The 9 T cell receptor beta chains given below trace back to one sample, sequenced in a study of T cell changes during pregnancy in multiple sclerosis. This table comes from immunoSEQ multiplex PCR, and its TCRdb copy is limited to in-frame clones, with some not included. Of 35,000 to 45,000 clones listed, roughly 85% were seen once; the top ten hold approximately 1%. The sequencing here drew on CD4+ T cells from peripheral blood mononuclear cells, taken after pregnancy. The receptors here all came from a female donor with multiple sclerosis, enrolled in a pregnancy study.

CDR3 DNA: TGTGCCAGCAGTAGGGGACAGGGAAGTAACGAGCAGTACTTC. Translated, it gives CASSRGQGSNEQYF. The gene calls are TRBV6-5 and TRBJ2-7; 9 bases agree with TRBD1. The CDR3 is 14 residues long. The germline V gene encodes CDR1 MNHEY and CDR2 SVGAGI. The V gene end was trimmed by 5 bases and the J gene end by 5 bases; junction bases not matched to a gene: 7.

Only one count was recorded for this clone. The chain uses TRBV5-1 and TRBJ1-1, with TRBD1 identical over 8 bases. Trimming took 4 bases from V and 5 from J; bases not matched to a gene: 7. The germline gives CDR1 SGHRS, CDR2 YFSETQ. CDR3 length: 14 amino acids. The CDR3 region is CASSTRTGWTEAFF. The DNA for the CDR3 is TGCGCCAGCAGCACGCGGACAGGGTGGACTGAAGCTTTCTTT.

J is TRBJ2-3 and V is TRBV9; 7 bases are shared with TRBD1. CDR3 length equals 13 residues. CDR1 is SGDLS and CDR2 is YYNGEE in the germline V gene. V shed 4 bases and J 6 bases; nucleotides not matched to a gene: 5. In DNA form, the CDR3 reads TGTGCCAGCAGCCCACAACAGGGGGATACGCAGTATTTT. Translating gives CASSPQQGDTQYF.

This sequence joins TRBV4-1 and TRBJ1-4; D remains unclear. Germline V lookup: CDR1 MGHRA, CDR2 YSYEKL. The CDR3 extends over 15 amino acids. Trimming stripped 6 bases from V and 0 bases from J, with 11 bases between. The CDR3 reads CASRPRLATNEKLFF. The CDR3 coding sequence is TGCGCCAGCAGACCACGACTTGCAACTAATGAAAAACTGTTTTTT.

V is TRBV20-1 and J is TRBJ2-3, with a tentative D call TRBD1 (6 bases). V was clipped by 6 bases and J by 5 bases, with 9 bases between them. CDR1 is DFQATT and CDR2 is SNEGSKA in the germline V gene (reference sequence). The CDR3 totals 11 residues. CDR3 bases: TGCAGTGCGTTACAGGGAGATACGCAGTATTTT. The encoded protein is CSALQGDTQYF.

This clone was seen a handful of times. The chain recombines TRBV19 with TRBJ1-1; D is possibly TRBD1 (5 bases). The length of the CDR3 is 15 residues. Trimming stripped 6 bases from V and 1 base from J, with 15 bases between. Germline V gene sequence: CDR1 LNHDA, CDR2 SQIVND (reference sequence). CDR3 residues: CASRDGGAGNTEAFF. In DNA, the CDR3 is TGTGCCAGTAGGGACGGCGGGGCCGGGAACACTGAAGCTTTCTTT.

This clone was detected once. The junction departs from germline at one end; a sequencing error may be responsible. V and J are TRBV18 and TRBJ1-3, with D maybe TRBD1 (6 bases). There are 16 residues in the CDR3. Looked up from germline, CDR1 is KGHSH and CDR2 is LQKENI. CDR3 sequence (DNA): TGTGCCAGCTCCCCACTCTCGACAGGCTCTGGAAACACCATATATTTT. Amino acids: CASSPLSTGSGNTIYF.

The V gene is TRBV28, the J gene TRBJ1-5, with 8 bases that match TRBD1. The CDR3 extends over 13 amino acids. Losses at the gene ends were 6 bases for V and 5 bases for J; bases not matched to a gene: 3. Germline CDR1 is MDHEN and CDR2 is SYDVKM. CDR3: CASRGQGDQPQHF. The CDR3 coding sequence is TGTGCCAGCAGAGGACAGGGTGATCAGCCCCAGCATTTT. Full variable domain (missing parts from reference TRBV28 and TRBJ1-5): DVKVTQSSRYLVKRTGEKVFLECVQDMDHENMFWYRQDPGLGLRLIYFSYDVKMKEKGDIPEGYSVSREKKERFSLILESASTNQTSMYLCASRGQGDQPQHFGDGTRLSIL.

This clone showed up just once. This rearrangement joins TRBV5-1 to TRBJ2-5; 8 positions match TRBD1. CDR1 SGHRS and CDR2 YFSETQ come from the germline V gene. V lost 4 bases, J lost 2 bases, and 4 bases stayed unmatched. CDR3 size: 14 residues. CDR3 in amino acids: CASSQGAYQETQYF. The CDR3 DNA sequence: TGCGCCAGCAGCCAGGGGGCGTATCAAGAGACCCAGTACTTC.